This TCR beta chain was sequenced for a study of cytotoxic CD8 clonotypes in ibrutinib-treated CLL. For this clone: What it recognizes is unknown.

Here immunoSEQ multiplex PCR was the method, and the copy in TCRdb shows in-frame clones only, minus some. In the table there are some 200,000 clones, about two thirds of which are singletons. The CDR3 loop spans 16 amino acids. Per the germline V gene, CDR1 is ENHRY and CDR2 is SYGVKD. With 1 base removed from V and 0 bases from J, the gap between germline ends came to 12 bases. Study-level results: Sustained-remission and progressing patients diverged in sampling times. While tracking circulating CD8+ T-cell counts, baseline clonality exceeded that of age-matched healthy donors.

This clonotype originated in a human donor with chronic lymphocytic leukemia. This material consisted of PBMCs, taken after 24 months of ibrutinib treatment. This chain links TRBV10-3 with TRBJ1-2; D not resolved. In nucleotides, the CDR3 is TGTGCCATCAGTGAGTTGGAAAGGGCCGCTAACTATGGCTACACCTTC. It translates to CAISELERAANYGYTF.